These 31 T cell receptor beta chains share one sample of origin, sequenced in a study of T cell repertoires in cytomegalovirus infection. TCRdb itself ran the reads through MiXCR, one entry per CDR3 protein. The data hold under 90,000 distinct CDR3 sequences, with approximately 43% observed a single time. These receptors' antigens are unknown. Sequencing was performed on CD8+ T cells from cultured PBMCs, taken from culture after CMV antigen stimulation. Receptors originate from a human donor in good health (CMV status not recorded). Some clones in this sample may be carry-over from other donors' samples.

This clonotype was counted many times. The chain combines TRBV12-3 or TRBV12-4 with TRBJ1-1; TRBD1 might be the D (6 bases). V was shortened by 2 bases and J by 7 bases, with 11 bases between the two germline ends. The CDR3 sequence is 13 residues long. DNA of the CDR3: TGTGCCAGCAGTTTAAGGCAGGGGAGTGAAGCTTTCTTT. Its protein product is CASSLRQGSEAFF.

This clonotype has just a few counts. The CDR3 nucleotides read TGCGCCAGCAGCCAAGAGTCGACGGGAGAAGGCTACGAGCAGTACTTC. Its protein product is CASSQESTGEGYEQYF. V usage is TRBV4-1 and J usage is TRBJ2-7, with D maybe TRBD2 (6 bases). Trimming removed 0 bases from V and 3 bases from J, with 15 bases in between. The CDR3 is 16 residues long. Per germline, CDR1 MGHRA and CDR2 YSYEKL.

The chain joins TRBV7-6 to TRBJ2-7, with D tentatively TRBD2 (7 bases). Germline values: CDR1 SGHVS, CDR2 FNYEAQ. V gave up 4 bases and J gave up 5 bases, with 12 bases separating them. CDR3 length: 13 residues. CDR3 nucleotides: TGTGCCAGCAGCTCGGGGGGCGTCGACGAGCAGTACTTC. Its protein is CASSSGGVDEQYF.

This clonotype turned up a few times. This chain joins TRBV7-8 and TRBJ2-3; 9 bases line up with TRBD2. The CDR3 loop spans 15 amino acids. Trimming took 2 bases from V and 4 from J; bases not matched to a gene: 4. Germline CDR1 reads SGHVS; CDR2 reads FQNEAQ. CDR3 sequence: CASSLSSGRADTQYF. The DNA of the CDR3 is TGTGCCAGCAGCTTAAGTAGCGGGAGAGCAGATACGCAGTATTTT.

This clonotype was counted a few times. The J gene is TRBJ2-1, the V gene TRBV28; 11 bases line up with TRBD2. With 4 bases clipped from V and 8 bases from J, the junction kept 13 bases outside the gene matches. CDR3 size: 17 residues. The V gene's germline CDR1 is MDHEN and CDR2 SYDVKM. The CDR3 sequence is CASSSLGVAGGRHEQFF. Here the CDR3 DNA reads TGTGCCAGCAGTTCCCTAGGGGTAGCGGGAGGGCGCCATGAGCAGTTCTTC.

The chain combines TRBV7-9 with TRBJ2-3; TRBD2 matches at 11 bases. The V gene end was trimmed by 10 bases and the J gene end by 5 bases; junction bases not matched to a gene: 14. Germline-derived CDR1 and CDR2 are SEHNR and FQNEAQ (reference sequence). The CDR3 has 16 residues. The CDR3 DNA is TGTGCCAATTCAGAAGGGCTAGCGGGAGGAGAAGATACGCAGTATTTT. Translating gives CANSEGLAGGEDTQYF.

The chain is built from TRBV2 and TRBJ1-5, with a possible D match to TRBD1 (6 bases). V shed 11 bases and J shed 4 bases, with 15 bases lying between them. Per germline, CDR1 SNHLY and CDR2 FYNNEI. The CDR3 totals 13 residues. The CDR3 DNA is TGTGCCGCTAGGGGGGGCAGGAATCAGCCCCAGCATTTT. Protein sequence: CAARGGRNQPQHF.

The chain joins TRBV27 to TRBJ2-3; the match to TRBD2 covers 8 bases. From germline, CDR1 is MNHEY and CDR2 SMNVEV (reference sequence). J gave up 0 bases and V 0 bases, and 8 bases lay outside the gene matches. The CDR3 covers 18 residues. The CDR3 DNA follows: TGTGCCAGCAGTTTATCACCGGGAGGGCCGGAAAGCACAGATACGCAGTATTTT. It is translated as CASSLSPGGPESTDTQYF.

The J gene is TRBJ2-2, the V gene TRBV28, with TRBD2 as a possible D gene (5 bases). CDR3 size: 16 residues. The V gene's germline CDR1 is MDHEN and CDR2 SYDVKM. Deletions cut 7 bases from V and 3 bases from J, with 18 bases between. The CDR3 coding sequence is TGTGCCAGCAACCTACGGAGGCAGGACTACACCGGGGAGCTGTTTTTT. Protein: CASNLRRQDYTGELFF. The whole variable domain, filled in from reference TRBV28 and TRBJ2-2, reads DVKVTQSSRYLVKRTGEKVFLECVQDMDHENMFWYRQDPGLGLRLIYFSYDVKMKEKGDIPEGYSVSREKKERFSLILESASTNQTSMYLCASNLRRQDYTGELFFGEGSRLTVL.

The CDR3 is CSARDGQDNEQFF. The CDR3 DNA follows: TGCAGTGCTAGAGACGGGCAGGACAATGAGCAGTTCTTC. The chain combines TRBV20-1 with TRBJ2-1; D uncertain. There are 13 residues in the CDR3. Trimming shortened V by 0 bases and J by 5 bases, and 8 bases separated the two germline ends. Germline V lookup: CDR1 DFQATT, CDR2 SNEGSKA (reference sequence).

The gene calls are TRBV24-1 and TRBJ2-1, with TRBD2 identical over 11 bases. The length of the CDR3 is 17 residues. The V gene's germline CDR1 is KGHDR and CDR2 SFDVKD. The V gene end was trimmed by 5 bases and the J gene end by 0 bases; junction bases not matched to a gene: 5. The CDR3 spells CATSGDLAGGSYNEQFF. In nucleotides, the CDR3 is TGTGCCACCAGTGGAGACCTAGCGGGAGGCTCCTACAATGAGCAGTTCTTC.

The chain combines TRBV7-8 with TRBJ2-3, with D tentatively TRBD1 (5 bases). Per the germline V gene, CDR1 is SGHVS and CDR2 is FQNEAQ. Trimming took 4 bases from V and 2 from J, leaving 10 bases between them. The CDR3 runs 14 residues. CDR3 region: CASSYGHTTDTQYF. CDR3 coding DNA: TGTGCCAGCAGCTATGGACATACCACAGATACGCAGTATTTT.

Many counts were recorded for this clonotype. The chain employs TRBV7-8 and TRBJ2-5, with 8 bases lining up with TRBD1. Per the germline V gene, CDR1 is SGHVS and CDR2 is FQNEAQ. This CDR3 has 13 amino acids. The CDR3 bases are TGTGCTTGCCGCGGCAGGGGGCCGGGGGCCCAGTACTTC. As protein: CACRGRGPGAQYF.

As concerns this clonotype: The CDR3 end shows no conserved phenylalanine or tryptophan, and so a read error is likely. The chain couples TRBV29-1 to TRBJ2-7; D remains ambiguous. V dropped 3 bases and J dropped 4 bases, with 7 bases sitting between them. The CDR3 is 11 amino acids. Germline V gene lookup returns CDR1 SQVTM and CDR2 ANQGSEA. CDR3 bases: TGCAGCGTTGAGTCTCTGTACGAGCAGTACTCC. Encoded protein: CSVESLYEQYS.

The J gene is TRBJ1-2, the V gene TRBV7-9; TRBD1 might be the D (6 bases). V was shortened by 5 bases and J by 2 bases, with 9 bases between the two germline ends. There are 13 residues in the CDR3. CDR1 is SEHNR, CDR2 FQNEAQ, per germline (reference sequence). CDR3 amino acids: CASSRQDNYGYTF. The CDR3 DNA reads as TGTGCCAGCAGCAGACAGGACAACTATGGCTACACCTTC.

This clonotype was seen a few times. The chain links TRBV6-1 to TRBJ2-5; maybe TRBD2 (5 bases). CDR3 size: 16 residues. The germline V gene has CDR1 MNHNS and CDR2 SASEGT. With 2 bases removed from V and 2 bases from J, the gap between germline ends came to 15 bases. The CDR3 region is CASSEPLTEEQETQYF. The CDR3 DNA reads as TGTGCCAGCAGTGAACCCCTGACGGAGGAACAAGAGACCCAGTACTTC.

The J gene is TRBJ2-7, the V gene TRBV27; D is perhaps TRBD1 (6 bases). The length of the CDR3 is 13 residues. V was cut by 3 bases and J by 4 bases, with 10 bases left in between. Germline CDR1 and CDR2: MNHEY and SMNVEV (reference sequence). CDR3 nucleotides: TGTGCCAGCAGTTTGACAGGTCAATACGAGCAGTACTTC. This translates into CASSLTGQYEQYF.

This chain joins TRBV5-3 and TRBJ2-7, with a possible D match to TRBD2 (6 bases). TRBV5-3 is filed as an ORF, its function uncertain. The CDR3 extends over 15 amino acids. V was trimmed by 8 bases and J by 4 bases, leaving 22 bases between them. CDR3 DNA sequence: TGTGCCAGCAGCCCGGGACTTTTGGAGGAATACGAGCAGTACTTC. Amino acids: CASSPGLLEEYEQYF.

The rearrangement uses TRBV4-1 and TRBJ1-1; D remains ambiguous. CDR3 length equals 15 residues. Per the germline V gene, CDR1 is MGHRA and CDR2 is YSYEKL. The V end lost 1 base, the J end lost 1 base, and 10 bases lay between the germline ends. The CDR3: CASSQARTANTEAFF. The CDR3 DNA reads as TGCGCCAGCAGCCAAGCTAGGACCGCGAACACTGAAGCTTTCTTT.

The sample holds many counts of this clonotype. For the CDR3, the DNA is TGTGCCAGCAGCCGTATATACTGGTTAGAAGAGACCCAGTACTTC. It yields the protein CASSRIYWLEETQYF. This chain links TRBV7-7 with TRBJ2-5; D ambiguous. The CDR3 extends over 15 amino acids. Between the trimmed V and J ends, which lost 5 bases and 3 bases, there was a span of 16 bases. Germline V gene data show CDR1 as SSHAT and CDR2 as FNYEAQ (reference sequence).

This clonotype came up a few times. The CDR3 is CASSESRTGEAFF. The CDR3 nucleotides are TGCGCCAGCAGTGAGTCGAGGACAGGGGAAGCTTTCTTT. The chain has TRBV10-2 and TRBJ1-1; 8 positions agree with TRBD1. V lost 0 bases, J lost 8 bases, and 2 bases stayed unmatched. The CDR3 sequence is 13 residues long. CDR1 and CDR2 (germline): WSHSY, SAAADI.

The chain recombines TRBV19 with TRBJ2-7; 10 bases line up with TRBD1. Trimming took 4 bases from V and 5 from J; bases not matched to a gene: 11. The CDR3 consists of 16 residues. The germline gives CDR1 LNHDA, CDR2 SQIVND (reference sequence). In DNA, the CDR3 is TGTGCCAGTAGTAAGTGGAGGACAGGGGGAATCAACGAGCAGTACTTC. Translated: CASSKWRTGGINEQYF.

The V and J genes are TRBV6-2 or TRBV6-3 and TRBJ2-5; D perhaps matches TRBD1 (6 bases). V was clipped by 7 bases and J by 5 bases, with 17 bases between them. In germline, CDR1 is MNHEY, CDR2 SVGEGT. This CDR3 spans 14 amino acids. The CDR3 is CASNTRDMWETQYF. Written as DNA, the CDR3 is TGTGCCAGCAACACCCGGGACATGTGGGAGACCCAGTACTTC.

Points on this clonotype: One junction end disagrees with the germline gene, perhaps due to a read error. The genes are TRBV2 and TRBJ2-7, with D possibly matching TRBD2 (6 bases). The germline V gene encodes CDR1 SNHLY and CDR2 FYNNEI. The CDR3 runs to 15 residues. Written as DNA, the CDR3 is TGTTCCAGCAGTGAAACCGGCGGGGAATCCTACGAGCAGTACTTC. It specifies CSSSETGGESYEQYF.

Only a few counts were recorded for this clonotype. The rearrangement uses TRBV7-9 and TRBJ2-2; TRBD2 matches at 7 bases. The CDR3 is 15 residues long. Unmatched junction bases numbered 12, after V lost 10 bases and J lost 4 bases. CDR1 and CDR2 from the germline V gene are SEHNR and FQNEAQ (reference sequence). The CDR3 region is CATFGGGSSTGELFF. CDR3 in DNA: TGTGCCACCTTCGGCGGGGGAAGTAGCACCGGGGAGCTGTTTTTT.

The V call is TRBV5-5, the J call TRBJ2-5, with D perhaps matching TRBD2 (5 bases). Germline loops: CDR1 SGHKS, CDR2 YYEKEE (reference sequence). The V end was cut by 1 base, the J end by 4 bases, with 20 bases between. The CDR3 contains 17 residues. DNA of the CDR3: TGTGCCAGCAGCTTGCGTTGGTTGAGAGGGCCAATAGAGACCCAGTACTTC. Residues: CASSLRWLRGPIETQYF.

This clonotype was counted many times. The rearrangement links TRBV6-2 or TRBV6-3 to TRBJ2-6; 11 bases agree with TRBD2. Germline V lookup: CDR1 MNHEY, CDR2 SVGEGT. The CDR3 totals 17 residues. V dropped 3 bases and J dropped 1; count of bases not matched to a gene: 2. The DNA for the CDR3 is TGTGCCAGCAGTTATGGGACTAGCGGTTCTGGGGCCAACGTCCTGACTTTC. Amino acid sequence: CASSYGTSGSGANVLTF.

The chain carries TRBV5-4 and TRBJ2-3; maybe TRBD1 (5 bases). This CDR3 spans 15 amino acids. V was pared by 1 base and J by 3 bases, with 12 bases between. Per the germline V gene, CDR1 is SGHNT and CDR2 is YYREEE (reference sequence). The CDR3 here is CASSLILSGTDTQYF. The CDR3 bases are TGTGCCAGCAGCTTGATTTTGTCAGGGACAGATACGCAGTATTTT.

CDR3 loop: CASISGYAPYNEQFF. In DNA, the CDR3 is TGTGCCAGCATCTCAGGGTATGCGCCCTACAATGAGCAGTTCTTC. The gene calls are TRBV27 and TRBJ2-1, with D possibly being TRBD1 (5 bases). This CDR3 has 15 residues. Germline V gene lookup returns CDR1 MNHEY and CDR2 SMNVEV (reference sequence). Trimming pared 7 bases from V and 2 bases from J, leaving 15 bases between.

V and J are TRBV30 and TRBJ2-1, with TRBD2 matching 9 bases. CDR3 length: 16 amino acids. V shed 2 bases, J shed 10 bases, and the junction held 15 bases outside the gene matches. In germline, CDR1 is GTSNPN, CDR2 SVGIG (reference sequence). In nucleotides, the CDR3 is TGTGCCTGGAGTAGTCCAAGGACTAGCGAGTCGCACGAGCAGTTCTTC. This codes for CAWSSPRTSESHEQFF.

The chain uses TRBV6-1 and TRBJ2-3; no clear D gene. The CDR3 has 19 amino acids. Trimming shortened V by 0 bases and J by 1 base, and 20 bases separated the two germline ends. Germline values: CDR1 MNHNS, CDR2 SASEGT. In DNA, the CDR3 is TGTGCCAGCAGTGAAGCGCGACTTCCGAGGATTTCTGGCACAGATACGCAGTATTTT. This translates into CASSEARLPRISGTDTQYF.